What follows are 25 T cell receptor beta chains derived from one specimen sequenced in a study of vaccination effects on CD4 cells after COVID-19. Their target antigens are unknown. Isolating CD4+ T cells followed 9 to 11 days of culture. The repertoire was sequenced with immunoSEQ multiplex PCR; TCRdb's copy has only in-frame clones and lacks some. The sample carries 40,000 to 55,000 clones, roughly 80% recorded once. This specimen consisted of CD4+ T cells from PBMCs cultured without peptide, obtained before COVID-19 vaccination. The source is a human donor who had a prior SARS-CoV-2 infection.

J is TRBJ2-7 and V is TRBV5-4, with unresolved D. In germline, CDR1 is SGHNT, CDR2 YYREEE (reference sequence). V lost 0 bases and J lost 6, with 10 bases in between. This CDR3 has 13 amino acids. CDR3 DNA: TGTGCCAGCAGCTTGGCGACCGGCCTCGAGCAGTACTTC. This sequence encodes CASSLATGLEQYF.

The rearrangement uses TRBV29-1 and TRBJ1-6, with D uncertain. The CDR3 runs 13 residues. Trimming took 4 bases from V and 7 from J, leaving 11 bases between them. Germline loops: CDR1 SQVTM, CDR2 ANQGSEA. CDR3 DNA: TGCAGCGTTGCGGAGGCTCTCAATTCACCCCTCCACTTT. It is translated as CSVAEALNSPLHF.

V is TRBV2 and J is TRBJ1-5; no reliable D call. CDR1 and CDR2 (germline): SNHLY, FYNNEI. The CDR3 is 14 residues long. V was shortened by 5 bases and J by 0 bases, with 8 bases between the two germline ends. CDR3 sequence (DNA): TGTGCCAGCAGTCGTTCAACTAGCAATCAGCCCCAGCATTTT. This translates into CASSRSTSNQPQHF.

This chain links TRBV7-3 with TRBJ2-7; 7 bases are a match to TRBD2. Germline lookup yields CDR1 SGHTA and CDR2 FQGTGA. The CDR3 loop spans 15 amino acids. J was trimmed by 4 bases and V by 5 bases; bases with no gene match: 11. This chain's CDR3 is CASSTYGGSEYEQYF. As DNA, the CDR3 is TGTGCCAGCAGCACGTATGGCGGGAGTGAGTACGAGCAGTACTTC.

The chain couples TRBV6-5 to TRBJ2-5; TRBD2 matches at 11 bases. There are 15 residues in the CDR3. Losses at the gene ends were 5 bases for V and 5 bases for J; bases not matched to a gene: 7. Germline V gives CDR1 MNHEY, CDR2 SVGAGI. This chain's CDR3 is CASSLLAGVGETQYF. For the CDR3, the DNA is TGTGCCAGCAGTCTACTAGCGGGGGTCGGGGAGACCCAGTACTTC.

This chain connects TRBV11-3 to TRBJ2-1; 14 positions agree with TRBD2. The CDR3 length is 17 residues. V lost 5 bases, J lost 7 bases, and 10 bases stayed unmatched. Germline-derived CDR1 and CDR2 are SGHNT and YENEEA. CDR3 residues: CASSQRGTSGGINEQFF. The CDR3, as DNA: TGTGCCAGCAGCCAACGCGGGACTAGCGGGGGTATAAATGAGCAGTTCTTC.

This sequence joins TRBV18 and TRBJ2-2, with D hard to call. Germline lookup yields CDR1 KGHSH and CDR2 LQKENI. The CDR3 loop spans 12 amino acids. Trimming took 2 bases from V and 5 from J, leaving 3 bases between them. The CDR3 here is CASSPGTGELFF. The CDR3 coding sequence is TGTGCCAGCTCACCAGGGACCGGGGAGCTGTTTTTT.

The CDR3 sequence: CASSQEYRGRTEAFF. For the CDR3, the DNA is TGTGCCAGCAGCCAAGAATACAGGGGACGGACTGAAGCTTTCTTT. The chain joins TRBV14 to TRBJ1-1, with 7 nucleotides matching TRBD1. CDR1 and CDR2 from the germline V gene are SGHDN and FVKESK. This CDR3 is built from 15 residues. Unmatched junction bases numbered 6, after V lost 0 bases and J lost 5 bases.

The J gene is TRBJ2-2, the V gene TRBV11-2; the D call may be TRBD1 or TRBD2 (5 bases each). Per germline, CDR1 SGHAT and CDR2 FQNNGV. V dropped 5 bases and J dropped 13 bases, with 29 bases sitting between them. CDR3 length: 17 residues. Here the CDR3 DNA reads TGTGCCAGCAGCAGTTATGGCGAACCGGGACGGAGATTGGGGCTGTTTTTT. Translation: CASSSYGEPGRRLGLFF.

The V gene is TRBV6-6, the J gene TRBJ2-7; 13 bases agree with TRBD2. The ends lost 5 bases at V and 2 bases at J; junction bases unmatched: 6. This CDR3 has 16 amino acids. Germline assignment: CDR1 MNHNY and CDR2 SVGAGI (reference sequence). CDR3 sequence (DNA): TGTGCCAGCAGTGCCGGGACTAGCGGGATTGCCTACGAGCAGTACTTC. Its protein product is CASSAGTSGIAYEQYF.

A few counts support this clone. This sequence joins TRBV9 and TRBJ1-3, with D tentatively TRBD1 (5 bases). Germline CDR1 and CDR2: SGDLS and YYNGEE. With 3 bases removed from V and 0 bases from J, the gap between germline ends came to 13 bases. The CDR3 loop spans 16 amino acids. CDR3 region: CASSGTLGTSGNTIYF. The CDR3 DNA reads TGTGCCAGCAGCGGAACTTTGGGGACCTCTGGAAACACCATATATTTT.

The chain couples TRBV7-2 to TRBJ2-5; TRBD1 agrees at 11 bases. The CDR3 totals 14 residues. Per the germline V gene, CDR1 is SGHTA and CDR2 is FQGNSA. With 5 bases clipped from V and 5 bases from J, the junction kept 4 bases outside the gene matches. CDR3 loop: CASSRRDRGETQYF. The CDR3 DNA is TGTGCCAGCAGCCGCCGGGACAGGGGGGAGACCCAGTACTTC.

DNA of the CDR3: TGCGCCAGCAGCCAAGGGGGGACAGCCCAGACGGATAACTACAATGAGCAGTTCTTC. Amino acids: CASSQGGTAQTDNYNEQFF. The rearrangement joins TRBV4-1 to TRBJ2-1; 7 positions agree with TRBD1. The germline V gene encodes CDR1 MGHRA and CDR2 YSYEKL. The CDR3 sequence is 19 residues long. The junction had 15 bases not matched to a gene; V was cut back by 1 base and J by 3 bases.

This clone appeared a few times. The chain carries TRBV4-1 and TRBJ2-1; D not certain. Germline CDR1 MGHRA, CDR2 YSYEKL. This CDR3 region has 11 residues. The V end lost 3 bases, the J end lost 4 bases, and 1 base lay between the germline ends. The chain's CDR3 is CASSHYNEQFF. In DNA form, the CDR3 reads TGCGCCAGCAGCCATTACAATGAGCAGTTCTTC.

In nucleotides, the CDR3 is TGTGCCAGCAGCTTAGTTAGTCTAGCAAATGCGAACACCGGGGAGCTGTTTTTT. This sequence encodes CASSLVSLANANTGELFF. The gene calls are TRBV7-3 and TRBJ2-2, with a weak D call TRBD2 (5 bases). This CDR3 spans 18 amino acids. CDR1 and CDR2 (germline): SGHTA, FQGTGA. Trimming removed 2 bases at V and 0 bases at J, with 16 bases between.

J is TRBJ2-1 and V is TRBV27; D is tentatively TRBD1 or TRBD2 (5 bases each). The CDR3 sequence is 13 residues long. The V and J ends lost 3 bases and 4 bases respectively, with 7 bases between them. Per the germline V gene, CDR1 is MNHEY and CDR2 is SMNVEV (reference sequence). The CDR3 here is CASSLWGYNEQFF. CDR3 sequence (DNA): TGTGCCAGCAGTTTGTGGGGGTACAATGAGCAGTTCTTC.

This clone has a handful of counts. CDR3 in DNA: TGTGCCAGTAGGAAGCAGGGGGGCAACTCCTACGAGCAGTACTTC. It specifies CASRKQGGNSYEQYF. The V call is TRBV19, the J call TRBJ2-7, with D tentatively TRBD1 (7 bases). V was cut by 6 bases and J by 0 bases, with 15 bases left in between. The CDR3 totals 15 residues. Germline loops: CDR1 LNHDA, CDR2 SQIVND (reference sequence).

This clone showed up just once. The rearrangement uses TRBV9 and TRBJ1-1; no definite D call. The germline V gene has CDR1 SGDLS and CDR2 YYNGEE. The CDR3 has 14 amino acids. V dropped 0 bases and J dropped 0 bases, with 6 bases sitting between them. CDR3 nucleotide sequence: TGTGCCAGCAGCGTAGAACCGATGAACACTGAAGCTTTCTTT. Amino acids: CASSVEPMNTEAFF.

The genes are TRBV21-1 and TRBJ1-4; the table names TRBD1, a call not compared with the DNA. TRBV21-1 is shown as a pseudogene. CDR3 length: 18 amino acids. CDR3 region: CASSNGPDKPYWNEKLFF. The CDR3 coding sequence is TGTGCCAGCAGCAATGGGCCCGATAAACCGTACTGGAATGAAAAACTGTTTTTT.

The gene calls are TRBV5-5 and TRBJ1-1; unclear D gene. Germline V lookup: CDR1 SGHKS, CDR2 YYEKEE (reference sequence). This CDR3 contains 18 residues. Trimming shortened V by 0 bases and J by 6 bases, and 24 bases separated the two germline ends. Here the CDR3 reads CASSLVRGSGALVPEAFF. The CDR3 coding sequence is TGTGCCAGCAGCTTGGTCCGCGGTTCGGGAGCGCTGGTCCCTGAAGCTTTCTTT.

This CDR3 reads CASSRRTSGREVGTDTQYF. The CDR3, as DNA: TGTGCCAGTAGCCGCAGGACTAGCGGGAGGGAGGTCGGCACAGATACGCAGTATTTT. V gene TRBV19 combines with J gene TRBJ2-3, with TRBD2 matching over 15 bases. Germline-derived CDR1 and CDR2 are LNHDA and SQIVND (reference sequence). The CDR3 covers 19 residues. The junction had 11 bases not matched to a gene; V was cut back by 6 bases and J by 1 base.

This sequence joins TRBV18 and TRBJ2-2, with D perhaps matching TRBD1 or TRBD2 (5 bases each). The CDR3 extends over 18 amino acids. Germline V gene data show CDR1 as KGHSH and CDR2 as LQKENI. Trimming took off 2 bases at V and 4 bases at J, with 20 bases between the two ends. CDR3 loop: CASSPKGSGPTATGELFF. The DNA of the CDR3 is TGTGCCAGCTCACCAAAGGGTTCGGGACCTACGGCCACCGGGGAGCTGTTTTTT.

The table lists this clone with a count of one. This rearrangement joins TRBV2 to TRBJ2-1; 10 bases line up with TRBD2. V shed 4 bases and J 4 bases; nucleotides not matched to a gene: 4. CDR3 length equals 15 residues. Looked up from germline, CDR1 is SNHLY and CDR2 is FYNNEI. Written as DNA, the CDR3 is TGTGCCAGCAGTGGGCTAGCGGGGGTGTACAATGAGCAGTTCTTC. Protein sequence: CASSGLAGVYNEQFF.

In this sample, this clone turned up many times. The CDR3 DNA sequence: TGTGCCAGCAAGGGGAGCCTCGGAGATGAAAAACTGTTTTTT. Amino acids: CASKGSLGDEKLFF. J is TRBJ1-4 and V is TRBV2, with a possible D match to TRBD1 (5 bases). CDR1 SNHLY and CDR2 FYNNEI come from the germline V gene. V was pared by 7 bases and J by 6 bases, with 15 bases between. The CDR3 consists of 14 residues. The full variable domain, completed using reference TRBV2 and TRBJ1-4, is EPEVTQTPSHQVTQMGQEVILRCVPISNHLYFYWYRQILGQKVEFLVSFYNNEISEKSEIFDDQFSVERPDGSNFTLKIRSTKLEDSAMYFCASKGSLGDEKLFFGSGTQLSVL.

The genes are TRBV5-4 and TRBJ2-1; TRBD2 aligns across 12 bases. Trimming took 3 bases from V and 8 from J; bases not matched to a gene: 9. The CDR3 consists of 16 residues. CDR1 is SGHNT and CDR2 is YYREEE in the germline V gene (reference sequence). In DNA, the CDR3 is TGTGCCAGCAGCTCCCTGACTAGCGGGAGTGTCTATGAGCAGTTCTTC. It yields the protein CASSSLTSGSVYEQFF.